This passage covers 16 T cell receptor beta chains from one sample sequenced in a study of blood T cell repertoires in COVID-19. Data came from immunoSEQ multiplex PCR; TCRdb stores just in-frame clones and leaves some out. The sample consists of 100,000 to 150,000 clones, about 85% of them appearing once. The specimen was peripheral blood. The source is a woman aged 80 or over with acute or convalescent COVID-19.

This clone was detected only once. The gene calls are TRBV5-8 and TRBJ1-2; D unresolved. Trimming left V 0 bases short and J 4 bases short, with 10 bases between. The CDR3 contains 14 residues. Germline V gene sequence: CDR1 SGHTS, CDR2 YDEGEE. The chain's CDR3 is CASSLDAGVYGYTF. CDR3 nucleotide sequence: TGTGCCAGCAGCTTGGACGCGGGCGTCTATGGCTACACCTTC.

The chain employs TRBV28 and TRBJ2-4; D perhaps matches TRBD2 (5 bases). Germline CDR1 reads MDHEN; CDR2 reads SYDVKM. V lost 4 bases and J lost 1, with 14 bases in between. The CDR3 covers 16 residues. CDR3 sequence (DNA): TGTGCCAGCAGTTCCTACGGACTCAGGGCCAAAAACATTCAGTACTTC. Protein sequence: CASSSYGLRAKNIQYF. Full variable domain (missing parts from reference TRBV28 and TRBJ2-4): DVKVTQSSRYLVKRTGEKVFLECVQDMDHENMFWYRQDPGLGLRLIYFSYDVKMKEKGDIPEGYSVSREKKERFSLILESASTNQTSMYLCASSSYGLRAKNIQYFGAGTRLSVL.

This chain uses TRBV18 with TRBJ1-2; 7 positions match TRBD1. The CDR3 sequence is 18 residues long. CDR1 and CDR2 from the germline V gene are KGHSH and LQKENI. Germline trimming cut 1 base from V and 4 bases from J; bases unmatched to any gene: 15. The CDR3 sequence is CASSPQGPGTAGVYGYTF. The CDR3 nucleotides read TGTGCCAGCTCACCACAGGGCCCCGGGACAGCTGGCGTCTATGGCTACACCTTC. The full variable domain, completed using reference TRBV18 and TRBJ1-2, is NAGVMQNPRHLVRRRGQEARLRCSPMKGHSHVYWYRQLPEEGLKFMVYLQKENIIDESGMPKERFSAEFPKEGPSILRIQQVVRGDSAAYFCASSPQGPGTAGVYGYTFGSGTRLTVV.

This clone occurred a few times. The V gene is TRBV5-6, the J gene TRBJ1-2, with D possibly TRBD1 on 6 matching bases. Per germline, CDR1 SGHDT and CDR2 YYEEEE. Trimming shortened V by 4 bases and J by 7 bases, and 14 bases separated the two germline ends. The CDR3 totals 13 residues. Here the CDR3 reads CASSPDSVGGYTF. CDR3 DNA sequence: TGTGCCAGCAGCCCGGACAGCGTTGGTGGCTACACCTTC.

This rearrangement joins TRBV3-1 (or the pseudogene TRBV3-2) to TRBJ2-5, with D maybe TRBD1 (5 bases). The CDR3 runs to 15 residues. The V gene lost 3 bases and the J gene lost 1 base, with 12 bases spanning the gap. CDR1 and CDR2 (germline): LGHDT, YNNKEL (reference sequence). CDR3: CASSQLPGLQETQYF. For the CDR3, the DNA is TGTGCCAGCAGCCAGCTCCCAGGGCTCCAAGAGACCCAGTACTTC.

The count of this clone is one. The gene calls are TRBV19 and TRBJ1-3; possible D gene TRBD1, 6 bases. CDR3 length: 17 amino acids. Deletions cut 7 bases from V and 2 bases from J, with 21 bases between. Germline lookup yields CDR1 LNHDA and CDR2 SQIVND (reference sequence). The DNA for the CDR3 is TGTGCCAGTACCCGGGTTCGTGCAGGGGCAGCTGGAAACACCATATATTTT. Translation gives CASTRVRAGAAGNTIYF. Drawing the rest from reference TRBV19 and TRBJ1-3, the complete variable domain is DGGITQSPKYLFRKEGQNVTLSCEQNLNHDAMYWYRQDPGQGLRLIYYSQIVNDFQKGDIAEGYSVSREKKESFPLTVTSAQKNPTAFYLCASTRVRAGAAGNTIYFGEGSWLTVV.

The chain joins TRBV24-1 to TRBJ2-3; D is ambiguous. Trimming shortened V by 5 bases and J by 1 base, and 6 bases separated the two germline ends. The CDR3 has 13 residues. In germline, CDR1 is KGHDR, CDR2 SFDVKD. The CDR3 reads CATSGTGTDTQYF. Here the CDR3 DNA reads TGTGCCACCAGTGGTACGGGCACAGATACGCAGTATTTT.

This sequence joins TRBV7-9 and TRBJ1-1; no firm D call. V was trimmed by 1 base and J by 1 base, leaving 7 bases between them. Germline V gives CDR1 SEHNR, CDR2 FQNEAQ (reference sequence). There are 14 residues in the CDR3. CDR3 amino acids: CASSLGLANTEAFF. In DNA, the CDR3 is TGTGCCAGCAGCTTAGGACTTGCGAACACTGAAGCTTTCTTT.

This chain uses TRBV27 with TRBJ2-2, with D perhaps matching TRBD2 (6 bases). CDR1 MNHEY and CDR2 SMNVEV come from the germline V gene (reference sequence). The CDR3 sequence is 17 residues long. V lost 2 bases and J lost 0, with 13 bases in between. The CDR3 sequence: CASSLGREAANTGELFF. CDR3 in DNA: TGTGCCAGCAGTTTAGGCAGGGAGGCCGCGAACACCGGGGAGCTGTTTTTT.

This sequence joins TRBV2 and TRBJ1-2; 10 bases align to TRBD1. Looked up from germline, CDR1 is SNHLY and CDR2 is FYNNEI. The length of the CDR3 is 13 residues. The J segment lost 8 bases and the V segment lost 8 bases, leaving 8 bases of the junction unmatched. CDR3 sequence: CASSQGQGSGYTF. The CDR3 bases are TGTGCCAGCTCCCAGGGACAGGGGAGCGGCTACACCTTC.

This clone came up once. This rearrangement joins TRBV7-8 to TRBJ1-1, with D uncertain. CDR1 and CDR2 (germline): SGHVS, FQNEAQ. CDR3 length equals 13 residues. Deletions cut 3 bases from V and 4 bases from J, with 9 bases between. CDR3 sequence reads: CASSLEQSTEAFF. The CDR3 DNA sequence: TGTGCCAGCAGCTTGGAACAGTCCACTGAAGCTTTCTTT. Together with reference TRBV7-8 and TRBJ1-1, the CDR3 gives the full variable domain: GAGVSQSPRYKVAKRGQDVALRCDPISGHVSLFWYQQALGQGPEFLTYFQNEAQLDKSGLPSDRFFAERPEGSVSTLKIQRTQQEDSAVYLCASSLEQSTEAFFGQGTRLTVV.

The chain joins TRBV9 to TRBJ2-5; D is ambiguous. Germline V CDR1 and CDR2: SGDLS, YYNGEE. CDR3 size: 15 residues. V lost 0 bases and J lost 5, with 14 bases in between. CDR3 sequence: CASSVASLFLETQYF. CDR3 coding DNA: TGTGCCAGCAGCGTAGCGAGCCTCTTTTTGGAGACCCAGTACTTC.

V is TRBV29-1 and J is TRBJ1-1; D is possibly TRBD1 (6 bases). The V and J ends lost 7 bases and 1 base respectively, with 10 bases between them. The germline CDR1 and CDR2 sequences are SQVTM and ANQGSEA. There are 12 residues in the CDR3. Written as DNA, the CDR3 is TGCAGCGCTAGACAGGCGAACACTGAAGCTTTCTTT. The encoded protein is CSARQANTEAFF.

The chain employs TRBV29-1 and TRBJ1-1; a possible D gene is TRBD1 (6 bases). The V gene lost 5 bases and the J gene lost 1 base, with 14 bases spanning the gap. Per germline, CDR1 SQVTM and CDR2 ANQGSEA. This CDR3 is 14 amino acids long. The CDR3 sequence: CSVRDTRRNTEAFF. CDR3 sequence (DNA): TGCAGCGTTAGGGACACCCGCCGGAACACTGAAGCTTTCTTT.

The chain has TRBV10-2 and TRBJ1-5; D may be TRBD1 (6 bases). Germline loops: CDR1 WSHSY, CDR2 SAAADI. The CDR3 has 14 residues. V lost 5 bases to trimming and J lost 5 bases, with 13 bases between them. The CDR3 here is CASSPSGGDQPQHF. DNA of the CDR3: TGCGCCAGCAGTCCCAGTGGGGGCGATCAGCCCCAGCATTTT.

The rearrangement uses TRBV12-5 and TRBJ1-5, with 8 positions matching TRBD1. V was clipped by 6 bases and J by 2 bases; unmatched bases: 3. The germline CDR1 and CDR2 sequences are LGHNT and FRNRAP. This CDR3 has 14 residues. Written as DNA, the CDR3 is TGTGCTAGTGGCTCAGGGGGCGGCAATCAGCCCCAGCATTTT. Translating gives CASGSGGGNQPQHF.